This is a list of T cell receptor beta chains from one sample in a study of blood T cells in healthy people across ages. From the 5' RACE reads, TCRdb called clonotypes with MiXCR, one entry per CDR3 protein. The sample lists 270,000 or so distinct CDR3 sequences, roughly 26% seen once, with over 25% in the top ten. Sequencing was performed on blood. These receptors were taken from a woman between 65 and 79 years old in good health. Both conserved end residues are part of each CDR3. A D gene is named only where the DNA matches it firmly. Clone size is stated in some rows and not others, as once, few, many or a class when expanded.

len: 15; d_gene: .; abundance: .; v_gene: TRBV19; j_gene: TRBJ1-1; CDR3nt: TGTGCCAGTACCAAAGGAATGGCCGGGTCCACTGAAGCTTTCTTT; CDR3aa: CASTKGMAGSTEAFF
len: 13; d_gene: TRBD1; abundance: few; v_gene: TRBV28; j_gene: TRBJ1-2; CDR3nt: TGTGCCAGCAGATACAGGGGAGCGTCTGGCTACACCTTC; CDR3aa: CASRYRGASGYTF
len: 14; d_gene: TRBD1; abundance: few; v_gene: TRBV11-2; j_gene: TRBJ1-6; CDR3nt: TGTGCCAGCAGCTCGGGACAGGGAGTTTCACCCCTCCACTTT; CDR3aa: CASSSGQGVSPLHF
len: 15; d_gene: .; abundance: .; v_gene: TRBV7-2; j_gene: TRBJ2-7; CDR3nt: TGTGCCAGCAGCCTCAAACGCCAGTTTACCTACGAGCAGTACTTC; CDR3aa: CASSLKRQFTYEQYF
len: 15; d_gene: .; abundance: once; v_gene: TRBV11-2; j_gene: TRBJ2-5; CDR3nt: TGTGCCAGCAGCTTAGAGGGGTACACCACCCCCGAGCAGTGCTTC; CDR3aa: CASSLEGYTTPEQCF
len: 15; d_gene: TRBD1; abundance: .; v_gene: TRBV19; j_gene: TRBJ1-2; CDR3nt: TGTGCCAGTACTCCCGACAGGGCGCCCCTCTATGGCTACACCTTC; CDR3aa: CASTPDRAPLYGYTF
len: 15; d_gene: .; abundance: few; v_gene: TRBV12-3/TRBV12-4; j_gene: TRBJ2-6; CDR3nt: TGTGCCAGCAGTCTCCCCTTGAAAGGGGCCAACGTCCTGACTTTC; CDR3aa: CASSLPLKGANVLTF
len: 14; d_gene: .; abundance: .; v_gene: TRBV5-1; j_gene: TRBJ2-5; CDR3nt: TGCGCCAGCAGGACTGTGGGGAGTGGGGAGACCCAGTACTTC; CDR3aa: CASRTVGSGETQYF
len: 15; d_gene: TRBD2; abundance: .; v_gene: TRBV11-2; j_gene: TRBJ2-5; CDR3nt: TGTGCCAGCAGCCTACTAGCGGGAGGGCCAGAGACCCAGTACTTC; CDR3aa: CASSLLAGGPETQYF
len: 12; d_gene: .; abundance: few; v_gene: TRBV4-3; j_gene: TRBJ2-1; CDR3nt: TGCGCCAGCAGCCAAGTTGCGGGAAGGCAGTTCTTC; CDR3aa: CASSQVAGRQFF
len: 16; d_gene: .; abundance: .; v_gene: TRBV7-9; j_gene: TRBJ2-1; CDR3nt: TGTGCCAGCAGGGCGACGGGGGCGAGCTCCTACAATGAGCAGTTCTTC; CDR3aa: CASRATGASSYNEQFF
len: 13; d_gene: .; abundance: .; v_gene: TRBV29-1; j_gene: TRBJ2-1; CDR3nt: TGCAGCGTTAGAAGTGGCTCCTACAATGAGCAGTTCTTC; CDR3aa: CSVRSGSYNEQFF
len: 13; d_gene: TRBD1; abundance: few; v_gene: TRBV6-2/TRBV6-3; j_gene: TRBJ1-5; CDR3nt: TGTGCCAGCAGACTACAGGGGTTTCAGCCCCAGCATTTT; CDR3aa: CASRLQGFQPQHF
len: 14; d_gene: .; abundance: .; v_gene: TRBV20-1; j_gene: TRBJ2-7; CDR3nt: TGCAGTGCTAGAGATCCGACAGGCTCCTACGAGCAGTACTTC; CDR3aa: CSARDPTGSYEQYF
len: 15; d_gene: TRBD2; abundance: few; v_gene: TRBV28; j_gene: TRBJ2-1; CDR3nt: TGTGCCAGCAGTTTATTGCTAGCGGGCCGTAATGAGCAGTTCTTC; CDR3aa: CASSLLLAGRNEQFF
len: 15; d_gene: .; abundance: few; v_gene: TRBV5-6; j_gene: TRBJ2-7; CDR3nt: TGTGCCAGCAGCTTGCAGGGGAAGGGGGCCTACGAGCAGTACTTC; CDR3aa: CASSLQGKGAYEQYF
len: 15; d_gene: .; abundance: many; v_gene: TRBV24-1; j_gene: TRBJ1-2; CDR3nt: TGTGCCACCAGCAACGGGGGACTCGGGAAAGGTGGCTACACCTTC; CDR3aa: CATSNGGLGKGGYTF
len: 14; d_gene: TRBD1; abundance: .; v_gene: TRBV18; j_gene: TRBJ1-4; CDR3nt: TGTGCCAGCTCACTACAGGGGAATGGCGAAAAACTGTTTTTT; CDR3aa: CASSLQGNGEKLFF
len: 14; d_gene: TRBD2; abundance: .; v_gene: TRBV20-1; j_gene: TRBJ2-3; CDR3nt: TGCAGTGCTTGGACTAGCGGGGAAGCAGATACGCAGTATTTT; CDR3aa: CSAWTSGEADTQYF
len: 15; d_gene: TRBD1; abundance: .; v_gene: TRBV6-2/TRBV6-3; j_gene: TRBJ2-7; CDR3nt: TGTGCCAGCAGAGAACCTCGACAGGGAACCTACGAGCAGTACTTC; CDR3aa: CASREPRQGTYEQYF
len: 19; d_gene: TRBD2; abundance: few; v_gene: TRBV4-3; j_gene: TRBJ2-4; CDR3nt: TGCGCCAGCAGCCAAGAGGTAGCGGGAGGAGTGGGTGCCAAAAACATTCAGTACTTC; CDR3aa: CASSQEVAGGVGAKNIQYF
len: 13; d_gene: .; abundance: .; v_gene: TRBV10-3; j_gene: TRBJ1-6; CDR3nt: TGTGCCATCAGTGAGTCGAACAATTCACCCCTCCACTTT; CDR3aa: CAISESNNSPLHF
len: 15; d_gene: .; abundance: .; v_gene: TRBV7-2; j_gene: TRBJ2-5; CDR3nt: TGTGCCAGCAGCCGGCGGACGGACATACAAGAGACCCAGTACTTC; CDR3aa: CASSRRTDIQETQYF
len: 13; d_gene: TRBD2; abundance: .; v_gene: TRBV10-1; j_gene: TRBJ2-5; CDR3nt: TGCGCCAGCAGTGAGGGGACTAGCGGGACCCAGTACTTC; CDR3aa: CASSEGTSGTQYF
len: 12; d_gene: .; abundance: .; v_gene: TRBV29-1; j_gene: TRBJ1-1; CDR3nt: TGCAGCTCATCCAGGGATAACACTGAAGCTTTCTTT; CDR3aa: CSSSRDNTEAFF
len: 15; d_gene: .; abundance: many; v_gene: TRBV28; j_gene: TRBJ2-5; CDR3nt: TGTGCCAGCAGTAGGACCACGAATCAGGGAGAGACCCAGTACTTC; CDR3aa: CASSRTTNQGETQYF
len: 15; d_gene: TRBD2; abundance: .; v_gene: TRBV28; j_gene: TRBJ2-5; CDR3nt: TGTGCCAGCAGTTTGATAGCGGGCAAGAAAGAGACCCAGTACTTC; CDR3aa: CASSLIAGKKETQYF
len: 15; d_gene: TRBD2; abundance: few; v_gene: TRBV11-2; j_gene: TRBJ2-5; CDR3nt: TGTGCCAGCAGCCCTAGCGGGTGGATTCAAGAGACCCAGTACTTC; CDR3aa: CASSPSGWIQETQYF
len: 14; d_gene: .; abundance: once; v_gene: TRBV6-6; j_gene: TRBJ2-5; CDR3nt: TGTGCCAGCACCCTGGGAGGTTACCAAGAGACCCAGTACTTC; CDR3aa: CASTLGGYQETQYF
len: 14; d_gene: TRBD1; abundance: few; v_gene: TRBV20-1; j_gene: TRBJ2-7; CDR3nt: TGCAGTGCTCACCCGGGACAGGGCTCCTACGAGCAGTACTTC; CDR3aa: CSAHPGQGSYEQYF
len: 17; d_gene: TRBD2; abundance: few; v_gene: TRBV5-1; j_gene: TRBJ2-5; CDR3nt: TGCGCCAGCAGCTTGGTTGCTAGCGGGAGGGCAAAAGAGACCCAGTACTTC; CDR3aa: CASSLVASGRAKETQYF
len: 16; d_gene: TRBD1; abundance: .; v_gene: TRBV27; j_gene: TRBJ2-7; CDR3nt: TGTGCCAGCAGTTTTCTGGGACAGGGATTTCCCTACGAGCAGTACTTC; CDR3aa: CASSFLGQGFPYEQYF
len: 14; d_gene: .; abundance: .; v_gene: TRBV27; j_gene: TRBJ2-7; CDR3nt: TGTGCCAGCAGTCTCGCAAGGACAGCCCCCGAGCAGTACTTC; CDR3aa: CASSLARTAPEQYF
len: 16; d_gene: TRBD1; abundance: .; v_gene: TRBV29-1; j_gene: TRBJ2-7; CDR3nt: TGCAGCGTTGAAGATACCGGGACAGGCCTTTCCTACGAGCAGTACTTC; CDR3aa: CSVEDTGTGLSYEQYF
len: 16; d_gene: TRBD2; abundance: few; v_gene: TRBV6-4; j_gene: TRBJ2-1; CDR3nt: TGTGCCAGCAGCTCTATAGCGGGAGGCCCCCCTAATGAGCAGTTCTTC; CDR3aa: CASSSIAGGPPNEQFF
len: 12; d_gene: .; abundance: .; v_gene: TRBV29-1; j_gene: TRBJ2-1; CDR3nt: TGCAGCGTCCGGGACAACTACAATGAGCAGTTCTTC; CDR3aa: CSVRDNYNEQFF
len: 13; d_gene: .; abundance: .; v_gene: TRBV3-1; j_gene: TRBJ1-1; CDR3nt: TGTGCCAGCAGGTTCAGAACGGGGACTGAAGCTTTCTTT; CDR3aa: CASRFRTGTEAFF